The 16 T cell receptor beta chains below all came from one sample that was sequenced in a study of prognosis after radiotherapy for stage I lung cancer. Using two-round multiplex PCR, the authors amplified TCR beta CDR3 from genomic DNA. Primers specific to each TRBV and TRBJ gene drove first-round PCR. TCRdb called the multiplex PCR reads again in MiXCR, with one record for every CDR3 protein. The sample lists about 59,000 distinct CDR3 sequences, about a quarter occurring once. The sample consisted of PBMCs, taken before or after stereotactic body radiation therapy (not recorded which). The source of these receptors is a donor aged 50 or older with non-small cell lung cancer.

This clonotype was observed once. One base away lies a much larger clone, so this may be a sequencing read error. The chain links TRBV7-6 to TRBJ2-3; D not resolved. The V end lost 4 bases, the J end lost 6 bases, and 5 bases lay between the germline ends. Germline V gene lookup returns CDR1 SGHVS and CDR2 FNYEAQ. This CDR3 comprises 11 residues. This chain's CDR3 is CASSYSDTQYF. The DNA for the CDR3 is TGTGCCAGCAGCTATTCCGATACGCAGTATTTT.

This clonotype appeared many times. The chain joins TRBV5-5 to TRBJ2-5; D is unresolved. Germline values: CDR1 SGHKS, CDR2 YYEKEE (reference sequence). This CDR3 spans 15 amino acids. V lost 5 bases and J 2 bases, leaving 16 bases between the germline ends. This chain's CDR3 is CASSRRVGLQETQYF. The CDR3 coding sequence is TGTGCCAGCAGTCGTCGCGTGGGCTTACAAGAGACCCAGTACTTC.

In this sample, this clonotype turned up many times. V usage is TRBV27 and J usage is TRBJ2-7; 12 positions agree with TRBD2. The germline V gene has CDR1 MNHEY and CDR2 SMNVEV (reference sequence). The CDR3 is made up of 15 amino acids. V lost 2 bases to trimming and J lost 2 bases; unmatched junction nucleotides: 1. CDR3 amino acids: CASSLLAGGTYEQYF. The CDR3 region has the DNA TGTGCCAGCAGTTTACTAGCGGGGGGGACCTACGAGCAGTACTTC.

This clonotype has a count of ten or more. The chain uses TRBV6-1 and TRBJ2-7; possibly TRBD2 for D (5 bases). Deletions cut 6 bases from V and 5 bases from J, with 20 bases between. CDR3 size: 15 residues. The germline V gene has CDR1 MNHNS and CDR2 SASEGT. CDR3 protein: CASSGLSKGRNEQYF. CDR3 coding DNA: TGTGCCAGCAGCGGACTTAGCAAGGGAAGAAACGAGCAGTACTTC.

On this clonotype itself: A much larger clonotype is one base distant, so this may be a read error. This chain connects TRBV10-3 to TRBJ1-2; no reliable D call. The germline CDR1 and CDR2 sequences are ENHRY and SYGVKD. There are 13 residues in the CDR3. Here the CDR3 DNA reads TGTACCATCCGAGAGGGATTCGGGGATTGCTACACCTTC. Its translation is CTIREGFGDCYTF.

Note on this clonotype: Compared with germline, one end of the junction differs, possibly owing to a read error. The chain couples TRBV12-3 or TRBV12-4 to TRBJ1-2, with D possibly TRBD1 on 5 matching bases. The CDR3 covers 15 residues. CDR3 sequence (DNA): TGTGCCAACAGTTTCCTGGACACACCAAACTATGGCTACACCTTC. Protein sequence: CANSFLDTPNYGYTF.

In its sample, this clonotype was seen many times. The chain joins TRBV10-3 to TRBJ1-2; no reliable D call. Trimming took off 4 bases at V and 8 bases at J, with 11 bases between the two ends. This CDR3 has 12 residues. Looked up from germline, CDR1 is ENHRY and CDR2 is SYGVKD. CDR3 amino acids: CAISVEDTGYTF. The CDR3 nucleotides read TGTGCCATCAGTGTAGAAGATACCGGCTACACCTTC.

Ten or more counts support this clonotype. This chain's CDR3 is CSARTDSSGLYGYTF. CDR3 DNA sequence: TGCAGTGCTAGGACGGACTCCTCGGGCCTCTATGGCTACACCTTC. This sequence joins TRBV20-1 and TRBJ1-2; D is ambiguous. The CDR3 has 15 residues. Germline V gene lookup returns CDR1 DFQATT and CDR2 SNEGSKA (reference sequence). The V gene lost 3 bases and the J gene lost 4 bases, with 18 bases spanning the gap.

On this clonotype itself: With only one base between it and a far larger clone, this is likely a read error. Here the CDR3 reads CASNPFYTVELFF. The CDR3 DNA reads TGTGCCAGCAATCCTTTCTACACCGTGGAGCTGTTTTTT. V usage is TRBV6-8 and J usage is TRBJ2-2; D remains unclear. Germline CDR1 is MNHGY and CDR2 is SAAAGT. The CDR3 runs to 13 residues.

The table lists this clonotype with many counts. The J gene is TRBJ1-6, the V gene TRBV4-1; 7 nucleotides line up with TRBD1. The CDR3 totals 15 residues. V lost 2 bases, J lost 7 bases, and 5 bases stayed unmatched. Germline assignment: CDR1 MGHRA and CDR2 YSYEKL. CDR3 residues: CASSQTQGSNSPLHF. CDR3 in DNA: TGCGCCAGCAGCCAAACACAGGGGTCCAATTCACCCCTCCACTTT.

CDR3 DNA sequence: TGTGCCAGCAGCTCCCGACCTATAGGGCTCCTTACAGATACGCAGTATTTT. Translation: CASSSRPIGLLTDTQYF. The J gene is TRBJ2-3, the V gene TRBV7-3; no definite D call. The germline CDR1 and CDR2 sequences are SGHTA and FQGTGA. CDR3 length: 17 amino acids. V lost 4 bases to trimming and J lost 3 bases, with 20 bases between them.

The table lists this clonotype with many counts. The V gene is TRBV6-2 or TRBV6-3, the J gene TRBJ2-3, with TRBD2 matching 8 bases. This CDR3 comprises 13 residues. With 6 bases clipped from V and 5 bases from J, the junction kept 4 bases outside the gene matches. From germline, CDR1 is MNHEY and CDR2 SVGEGT. CDR3 DNA sequence: TGTGCCAGCAGGACTAGCGATGTAGATACGCAGTATTTT. It encodes CASRTSDVDTQYF.

This clonotype was observed many times. This chain connects TRBV7-9 to TRBJ1-1; 7 bases fit TRBD1. This CDR3 has 13 residues. With 5 bases clipped from V and 1 base from J, the junction kept 1 base outside the gene matches. The germline V gene encodes CDR1 SEHNR and CDR2 FQNEAQ (reference sequence). The CDR3 protein is CASSGQENTEAFF. CDR3 DNA sequence: TGTGCCAGCAGCGGACAGGAGAACACTGAAGCTTTCTTT.

This clonotype was counted many times. The J gene is TRBJ1-1, the V gene TRBV7-3; weak D call: TRBD1 (5 bases). Germline CDR1 and CDR2: SGHTA and FQGTGA. CDR3 length equals 14 residues. V was pared by 5 bases and J by 2 bases, with 12 bases between. The CDR3 sequence: CASSPGTANTEAFF. CDR3 nucleotide sequence: TGTGCCAGCAGCCCCGGGACGGCTAACACTGAAGCTTTCTTT. Complete variable domain (other parts from reference TRBV7-3 and TRBJ1-1): GAGVSQTPSNKVTEKGKYVELRCDPISGHTALYWYRQSLGQGPEFLIYFQGTGAADDSGLPNDRFFAVRPEGSVSTLKIQRTERGDSAVYLCASSPGTANTEAFFGQGTRLTVV.

This clonotype was found many times. This chain links TRBV25-1 with TRBJ2-2, with 8 bases aligning to TRBD1. CDR3 length equals 15 residues. J was trimmed by 2 bases and V by 3 bases; bases with no gene match: 2. The germline CDR1 and CDR2 sequences are MGHDK and SYGVNS. The DNA for the CDR3 is TGTGCCAGCAGTGATACAGGGGGAAACACCGGGGAGCTGTTTTTT. It encodes CASSDTGGNTGELFF. Variable domain in full (rest from reference TRBV25-1 and TRBJ2-2): EADIYQTPRYLVIGTGKKITLECSQTMGHDKMYWYQQDPGMELHLIHYSYGVNSTEKGDLSSESTVSRIRTEHFPLTLESARPSHTSQYLCASSDTGGNTGELFFGEGSRLTVL.

For this clonotype: A far larger clone is off by one base, so a read error is likely. The genes are TRBV6-4 and TRBJ1-6; D is unclear. The CDR3 is 17 residues long. Germline loops: CDR1 MRHNA, CDR2 SNTAGT. The CDR3 sequence: CASSYSGRRSYNSPLHF. The CDR3 nucleotides are TGTGCCAGCAGTTACTCAGGCCGCAGATCCTATAATTCACCCCTCCACTTT.